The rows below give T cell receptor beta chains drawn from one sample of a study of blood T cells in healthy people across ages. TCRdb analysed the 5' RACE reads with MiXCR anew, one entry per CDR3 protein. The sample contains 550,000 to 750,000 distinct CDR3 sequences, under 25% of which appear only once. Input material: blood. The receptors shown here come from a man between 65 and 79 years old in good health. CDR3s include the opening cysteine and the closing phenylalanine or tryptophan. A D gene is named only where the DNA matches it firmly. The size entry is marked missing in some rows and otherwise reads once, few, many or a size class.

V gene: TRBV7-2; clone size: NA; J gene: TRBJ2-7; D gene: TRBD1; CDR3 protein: CASSLGQGFPYEQYF; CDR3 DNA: TGTGCCAGCAGCTTGGGACAGGGGTTTCCCTACGAGCAGTACTTC
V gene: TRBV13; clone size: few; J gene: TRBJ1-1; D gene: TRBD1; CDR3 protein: CASSSDREAEAFF; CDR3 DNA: TGTGCCAGCAGCTCGGACAGGGAGGCTGAAGCTTTCTTT
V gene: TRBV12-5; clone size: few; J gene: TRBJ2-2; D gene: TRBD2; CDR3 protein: CASAKRLAGGPGELFF; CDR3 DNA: TGTGCTAGTGCCAAACGACTAGCGGGAGGCCCCGGGGAGCTGTTTTTT
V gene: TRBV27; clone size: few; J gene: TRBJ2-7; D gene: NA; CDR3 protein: CASGSRGPYEQYF; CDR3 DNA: TGTGCCAGCGGTTCCCGGGGCCCCTACGAGCAGTACTTC
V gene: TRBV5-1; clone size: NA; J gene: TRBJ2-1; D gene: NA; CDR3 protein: CASSSSEGGSEQFF; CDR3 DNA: TGCGCCAGCAGCTCAAGCGAGGGGGGGTCTGAGCAGTTCTTC
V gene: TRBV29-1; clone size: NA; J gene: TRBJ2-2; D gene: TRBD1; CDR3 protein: CSVGTGYTGELFF; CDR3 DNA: TGCAGCGTTGGGACAGGGTACACCGGGGAGCTGTTTTTT
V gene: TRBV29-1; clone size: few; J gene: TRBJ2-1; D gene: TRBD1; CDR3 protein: CSVGTGVDNEQFF; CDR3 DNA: TGCAGCGTCGGGACAGGGGTCGACAATGAGCAGTTCTTC
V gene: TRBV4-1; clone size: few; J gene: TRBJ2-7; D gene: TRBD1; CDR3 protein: CASSQDRSDRAYEQYF; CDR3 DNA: TGCGCCAGCAGCCAAGATCGATCGGACAGGGCCTACGAGCAGTACTTC
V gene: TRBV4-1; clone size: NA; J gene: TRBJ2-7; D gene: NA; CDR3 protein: CASSKGEAYEQYF; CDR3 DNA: TGCGCCAGCAGCAAGGGGGAGGCCTACGAGCAGTACTTC
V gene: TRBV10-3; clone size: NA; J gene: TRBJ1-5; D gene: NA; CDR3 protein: CAISESGAQPQHF; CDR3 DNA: TGTGCCATCAGTGAATCAGGGGCTCAGCCCCAGCATTTT
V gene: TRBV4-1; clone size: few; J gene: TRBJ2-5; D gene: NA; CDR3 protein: CASSQVQQQETQYF; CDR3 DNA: TGCGCCAGCAGCCAAGTGCAACAGCAAGAGACCCAGTACTTC
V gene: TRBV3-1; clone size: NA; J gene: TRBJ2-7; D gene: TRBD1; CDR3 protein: CASSQITGGNEQYF; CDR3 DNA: TGTGCCAGCAGCCAAATTACAGGGGGCAACGAGCAGTACTTC
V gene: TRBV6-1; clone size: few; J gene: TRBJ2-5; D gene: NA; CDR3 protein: CASSDSSGAQETQYF; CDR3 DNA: TGTGCCAGCAGTGATTCCTCGGGAGCACAAGAGACCCAGTACTTC
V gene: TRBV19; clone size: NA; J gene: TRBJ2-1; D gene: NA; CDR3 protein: CASRSVDEQFF; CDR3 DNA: TGTGCCAGTAGATCAGTTGATGAGCAGTTCTTC
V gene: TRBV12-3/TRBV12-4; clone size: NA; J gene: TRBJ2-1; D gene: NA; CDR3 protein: CASSFTAGYNEQSF; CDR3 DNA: TGTGCCAGCAGTTTTACGGCGGGTTACAATGAGCAGTCCTTC
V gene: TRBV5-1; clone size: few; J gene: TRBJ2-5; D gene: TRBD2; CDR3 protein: CASSLGTSDETQYF; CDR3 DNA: TGCGCCAGCAGCTTGGGGACTAGCGACGAGACCCAGTACTTC
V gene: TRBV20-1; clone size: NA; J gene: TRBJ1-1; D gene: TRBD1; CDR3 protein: CSARPTGGDTEAFF; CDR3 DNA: TGCAGTGCTAGACCGACAGGGGGGGACACTGAAGCTTTCTTT
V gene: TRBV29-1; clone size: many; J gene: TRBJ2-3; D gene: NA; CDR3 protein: CSVRSGVGDTQYF; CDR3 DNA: TGCAGCGTTCGCTCGGGAGTGGGTGATACGCAGTATTTT
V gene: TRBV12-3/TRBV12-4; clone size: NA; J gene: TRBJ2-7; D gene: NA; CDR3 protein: CASSFGGSAYEQYF; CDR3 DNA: TGTGCCAGCAGTTTCGGAGGGAGCGCCTACGAGCAGTACTTC
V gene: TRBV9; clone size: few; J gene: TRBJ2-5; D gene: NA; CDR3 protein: CASSVGPRTEETQYF; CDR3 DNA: TGTGCCAGCAGCGTAGGTCCCCGAACGGAGGAGACCCAGTACTTC
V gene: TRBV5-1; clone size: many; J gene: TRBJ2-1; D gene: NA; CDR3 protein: CASSLARSSYNEQFF; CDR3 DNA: TGTGCCAGCAGCTTAGCGAGAAGCTCCTACAATGAGCAGTTCTTC
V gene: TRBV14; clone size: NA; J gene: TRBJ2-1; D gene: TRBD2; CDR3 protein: CASTGASGYNEQFF; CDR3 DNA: TGTGCCAGCACTGGGGCTAGCGGTTACAATGAGCAGTTCTTC
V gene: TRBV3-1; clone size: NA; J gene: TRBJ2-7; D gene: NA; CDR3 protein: CAGSRTFRDEQYF; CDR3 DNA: TGTGCCGGCAGCCGAACTTTCCGGGACGAGCAGTACTTC
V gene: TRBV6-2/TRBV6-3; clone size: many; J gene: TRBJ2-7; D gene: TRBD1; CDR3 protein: CASSYPGQGVYEQYF; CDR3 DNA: TGTGCCAGCAGTTATCCGGGACAGGGGGTCTACGAGCAGTACTTC
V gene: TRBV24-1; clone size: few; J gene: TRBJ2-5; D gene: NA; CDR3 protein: CATSDLGMQETQYF; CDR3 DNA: TGTGCCACCAGTGATTTGGGGATGCAAGAGACCCAGTACTTC
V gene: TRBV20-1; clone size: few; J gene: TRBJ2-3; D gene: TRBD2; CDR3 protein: CSASSGVGGPTDTQYF; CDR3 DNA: TGCAGTGCCAGCTCTGGGGTGGGAGGGCCTACAGATACGCAGTATTTT
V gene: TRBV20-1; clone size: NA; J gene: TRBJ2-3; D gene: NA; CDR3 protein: CSGTRADTQYF; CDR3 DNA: TGCAGTGGGACACGCGCAGATACGCAGTATTTT
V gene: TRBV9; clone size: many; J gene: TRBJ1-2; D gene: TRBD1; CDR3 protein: CASSAGQGMDGYTF; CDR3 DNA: TGTGCCAGCAGCGCCGGACAGGGAATGGATGGCTACACCTTC
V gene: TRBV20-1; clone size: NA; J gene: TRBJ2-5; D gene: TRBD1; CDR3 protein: CSANRGTETQYF; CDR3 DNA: TGCAGTGCTAACAGGGGGACAGAGACCCAGTACTTC
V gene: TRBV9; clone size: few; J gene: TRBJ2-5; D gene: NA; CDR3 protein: CASSADTGLKTQYF; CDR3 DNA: TGTGCCAGCAGCGCGGACACGGGCCTGAAGACCCAGTACTTC
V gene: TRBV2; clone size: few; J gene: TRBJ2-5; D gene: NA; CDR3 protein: CASSEARQTQETQYF; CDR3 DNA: TGTGCCAGCAGTGAAGCGCGCCAGACCCAAGAGACCCAGTACTTC
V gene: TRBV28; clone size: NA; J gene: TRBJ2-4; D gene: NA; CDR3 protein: CASATGTHLAKNIQYF; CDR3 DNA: TGTGCCAGCGCGACCGGGACCCACTTGGCCAAAAACATTCAGTACTTC
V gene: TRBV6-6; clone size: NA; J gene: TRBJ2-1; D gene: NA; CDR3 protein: CASRMAETAEQFF; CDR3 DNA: TGTGCCAGCAGAATGGCAGAGACGGCTGAGCAGTTCTTC
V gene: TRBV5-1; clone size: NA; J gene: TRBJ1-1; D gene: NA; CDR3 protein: CASSPGHMGNTEAFF; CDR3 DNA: TGCGCCAGCAGTCCGGGACACATGGGGAACACTGAAGCTTTCTTT
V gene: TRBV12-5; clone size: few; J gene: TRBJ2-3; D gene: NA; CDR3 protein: CASGSPRDTQYF; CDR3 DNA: TGTGCTAGTGGTTCCCCGAGAGATACGCAGTATTTT
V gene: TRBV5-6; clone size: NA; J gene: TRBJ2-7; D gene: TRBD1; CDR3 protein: CASSFVTGGLPEQYF; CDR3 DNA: TGTGCCAGCAGCTTCGTTACAGGGGGCTTGCCCGAGCAGTACTTC
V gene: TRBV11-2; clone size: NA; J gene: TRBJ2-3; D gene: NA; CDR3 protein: CASSLELQGGDTLYF; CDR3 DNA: TGTGCCAGCAGCTTAGAGCTTCAGGGGGGAGATACGCTGTATTTT
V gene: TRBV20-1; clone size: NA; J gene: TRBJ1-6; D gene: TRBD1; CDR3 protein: CSAPGTGSSYNSPLHF; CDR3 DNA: TGCAGTGCCCCCGGGACAGGGAGCTCCTATAATTCACCCCTCCACTTT
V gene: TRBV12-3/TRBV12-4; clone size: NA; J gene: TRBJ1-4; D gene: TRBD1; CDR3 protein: CASSSRQGIQKLFF; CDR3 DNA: TGTGCCAGCAGTTCCCGACAGGGGATTCAAAAACTGTTTTTT
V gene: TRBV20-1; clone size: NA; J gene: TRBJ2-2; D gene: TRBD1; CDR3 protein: CSAVTGGGTGELFF; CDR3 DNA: TGCAGTGCTGTTACAGGGGGCGGGACCGGGGAGCTGTTTTTT
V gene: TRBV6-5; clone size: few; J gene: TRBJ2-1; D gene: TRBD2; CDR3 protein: CASRLRAGGSYNEQFF; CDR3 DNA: TGTGCCAGCAGGTTAAGGGCGGGGGGCTCCTACAATGAGCAGTTCTTC
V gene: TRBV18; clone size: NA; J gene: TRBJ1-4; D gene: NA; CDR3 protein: CASSPQRQGNGKLFF; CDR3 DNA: TGTGCCAGCTCACCACAAAGGCAGGGGAATGGAAAACTGTTTTTT
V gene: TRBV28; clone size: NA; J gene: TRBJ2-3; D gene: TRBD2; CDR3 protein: CASSRGTSISTDTQYF; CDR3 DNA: TGTGCCAGCAGTAGAGGGACTAGCATTAGCACAGATACGCAGTATTTT
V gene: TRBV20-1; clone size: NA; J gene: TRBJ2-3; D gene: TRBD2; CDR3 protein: CSASGLAGAPLHTQYF; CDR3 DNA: TGCAGTGCTAGTGGTCTAGCGGGAGCCCCTTTACATACGCAGTATTTT
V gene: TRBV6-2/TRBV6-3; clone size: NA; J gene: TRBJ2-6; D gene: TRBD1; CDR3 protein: CASSSLDRAGANVLTF; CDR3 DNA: TGTGCCAGCAGCTCCCTCGACAGGGCTGGGGCCAACGTCCTGACTTTC
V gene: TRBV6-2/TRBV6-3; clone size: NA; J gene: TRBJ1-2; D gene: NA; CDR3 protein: CASSYSRSLDVGYTF; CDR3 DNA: TGTGCCAGCAGTTACTCGAGAAGTCTGGACGTCGGCTACACCTTC
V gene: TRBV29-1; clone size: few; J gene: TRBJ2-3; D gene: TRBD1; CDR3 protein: CSVDVRGTGKVEDTQYF; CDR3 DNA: TGCAGCGTTGACGTCCGGGGGACAGGGAAGGTTGAAGATACGCAGTATTTT
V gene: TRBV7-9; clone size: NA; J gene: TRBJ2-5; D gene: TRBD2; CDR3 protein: CASSVGGKETQYF; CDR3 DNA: TGTGCCAGCTCTGTCGGGGGGAAAGAGACCCAGTACTTC
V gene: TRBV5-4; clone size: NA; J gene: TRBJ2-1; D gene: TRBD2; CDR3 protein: CASSWLAESYNEQFF; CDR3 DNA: TGTGCCAGCAGCTGGCTAGCGGAAAGCTACAATGAGCAGTTCTTC
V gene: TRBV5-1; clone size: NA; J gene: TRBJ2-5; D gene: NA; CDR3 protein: CASSPNGVREETQYF; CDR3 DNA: TGCGCCAGCAGCCCCAACGGGGTGAGGGAAGAGACCCAGTACTTC